This T cell receptor (beta chain) was observed in a study of T-cell memory formation after mild COVID-19. The sample holds a few counts of this clonotype. Employing constant-segment primers, 5'RACE generated TCR alpha and TCR beta cDNA libraries bearing sample barcodes and UMIs. TCRdb independently ran MiXCR on the 5' RACE reads; one entry per CDR3 protein. The sample has fewer than 350,000 distinct CDR3 sequences, less than 20% seen once. The specimen was PBMCs or a T cell subset sorted from them (not recorded which). The receptor was derived from a man younger than 35 who had mild COVID-19 (a few samples of this study predate the infection). Cell type and time point are not known.

In nucleotides, the CDR3 is TGTGCCAGTGGAGCCGGGACAGGGGGTTACGAGCAGTACTTC. This translates into CASGAGTGGYEQYF. The chain links TRBV19 to TRBJ2-7; 11 bases agree with TRBD1. The CDR3 has 14 amino acids. The V and J ends lost 8 bases and 4 bases, in that order; junction bases with no gene match: 7. Germline V gene sequence: CDR1 LNHDA, CDR2 SQIVND (reference sequence).